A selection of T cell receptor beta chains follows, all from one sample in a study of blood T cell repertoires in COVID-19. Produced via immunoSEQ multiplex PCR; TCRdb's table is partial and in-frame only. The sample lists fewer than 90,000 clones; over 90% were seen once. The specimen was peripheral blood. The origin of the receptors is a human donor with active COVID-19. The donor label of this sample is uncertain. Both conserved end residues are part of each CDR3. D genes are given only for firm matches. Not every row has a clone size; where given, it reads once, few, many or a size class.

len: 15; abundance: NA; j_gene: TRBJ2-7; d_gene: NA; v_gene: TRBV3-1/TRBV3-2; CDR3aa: CASSQDNDGFAEQYF; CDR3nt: TGTGCCAGCAGCCAAGATAACGACGGGTTTGCCGAGCAGTACTTC
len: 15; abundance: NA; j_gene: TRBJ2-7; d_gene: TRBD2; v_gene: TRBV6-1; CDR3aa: CASSERAGGPGEQYF; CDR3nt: TGTGCCAGCAGTGAACGAGCGGGGGGGCCTGGCGAGCAGTACTTC
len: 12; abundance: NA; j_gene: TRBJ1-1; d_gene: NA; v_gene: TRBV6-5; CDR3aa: CASSYSGVEAFF; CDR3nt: TGTGCCAGCAGTTACTCCGGGGTTGAAGCTTTCTTT
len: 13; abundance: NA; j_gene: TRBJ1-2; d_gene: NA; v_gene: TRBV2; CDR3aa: CASSVQGDYGYTF; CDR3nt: TGTGCCAGCAGTGTACAGGGAGACTATGGCTACACCTTC
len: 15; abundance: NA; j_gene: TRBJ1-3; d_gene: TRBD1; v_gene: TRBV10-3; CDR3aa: CAISSTGASGNTIYF; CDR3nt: TGTGCCATCAGTTCGACAGGGGCTTCAGGAAACACCATATATTTT
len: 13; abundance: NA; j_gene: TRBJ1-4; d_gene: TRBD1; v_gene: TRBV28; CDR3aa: CALKGAANEKLFF; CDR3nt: TGTGCGTTAAAGGGGGCGGCTAATGAAAAACTGTTTTTT
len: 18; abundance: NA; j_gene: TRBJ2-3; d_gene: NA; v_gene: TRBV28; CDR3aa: CASSFPPEGTRGTDTQYF; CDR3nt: TGTGCCAGCAGTTTCCCTCCGGAAGGGACAAGGGGCACAGATACGCAGTATTTT
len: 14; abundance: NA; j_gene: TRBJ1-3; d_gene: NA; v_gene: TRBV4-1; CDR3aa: CASSQPRAGNTIYF; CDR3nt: TGCGCCAGCAGCCAGCCTCGGGCTGGAAACACCATATATTTT
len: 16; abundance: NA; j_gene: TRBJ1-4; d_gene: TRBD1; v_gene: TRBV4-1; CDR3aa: CASSQGDRGANEKLFF; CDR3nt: TGCGCCAGCAGCCAAGGAGACAGGGGCGCTAATGAAAAACTGTTTTTT
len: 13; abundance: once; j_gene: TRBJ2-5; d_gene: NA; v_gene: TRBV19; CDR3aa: CASSQAVQETQYF; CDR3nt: TGTGCCAGTAGTCAGGCAGTACAAGAGACCCAGTACTTC
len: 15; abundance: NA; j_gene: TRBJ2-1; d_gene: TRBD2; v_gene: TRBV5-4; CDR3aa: CASSDPSGSYNEQFF; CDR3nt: TGTGCCAGCAGCGATCCTAGCGGGTCCTACAATGAGCAGTTCTTC
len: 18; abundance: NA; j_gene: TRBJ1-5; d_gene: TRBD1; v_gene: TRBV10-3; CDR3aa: CAIPGPQDRLDSNQPQHF; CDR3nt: TGTGCCATTCCAGGCCCCCAGGACAGGCTCGATAGCAATCAGCCCCAGCATTTT
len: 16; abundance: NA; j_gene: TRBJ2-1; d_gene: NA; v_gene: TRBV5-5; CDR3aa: CASSLAAGEGSNEQFF; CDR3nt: TGTGCCAGCAGCTTGGCCGCAGGGGAGGGAAGCAATGAGCAGTTCTTC
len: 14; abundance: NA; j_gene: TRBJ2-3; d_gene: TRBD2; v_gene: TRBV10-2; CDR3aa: CASTSGRGRDTQYF; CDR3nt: TGCGCCAGCACTAGCGGGAGAGGTAGAGATACGCAGTATTTT
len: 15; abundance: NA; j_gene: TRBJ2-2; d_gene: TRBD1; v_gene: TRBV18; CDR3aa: CASSDRDPNTGELFF; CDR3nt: TGTGCCAGCTCGGACAGGGACCCAAACACCGGGGAGCTGTTTTTT
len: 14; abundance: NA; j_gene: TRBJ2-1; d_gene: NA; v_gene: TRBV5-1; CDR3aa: CASSLAAQNNEQFF; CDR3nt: TGCGCCAGCAGCTTGGCTGCCCAGAACAATGAGCAGTTCTTC
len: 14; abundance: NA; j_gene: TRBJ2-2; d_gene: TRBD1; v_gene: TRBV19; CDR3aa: CASSRDRDTGELFF; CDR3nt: TGTGCCAGTAGTAGAGACAGGGACACCGGGGAGCTGTTTTTT
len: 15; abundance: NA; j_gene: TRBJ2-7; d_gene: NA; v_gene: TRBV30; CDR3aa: CTRKEWADPSYEQYF; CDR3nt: TGTACTAGAAAAGAATGGGCTGATCCTTCCTACGAGCAGTACTTC
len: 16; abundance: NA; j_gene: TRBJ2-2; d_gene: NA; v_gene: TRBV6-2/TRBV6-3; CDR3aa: CASSSLARANTGELFF; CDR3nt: TGTGCCAGCAGTTCTTTGGCGCGGGCGAACACCGGGGAGCTGTTTTTT
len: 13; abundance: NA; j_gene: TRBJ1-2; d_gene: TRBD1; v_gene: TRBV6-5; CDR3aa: CASRTGGSSGYTF; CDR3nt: TGTGCCAGCAGGACAGGGGGCTCGTCTGGCTACACCTTC
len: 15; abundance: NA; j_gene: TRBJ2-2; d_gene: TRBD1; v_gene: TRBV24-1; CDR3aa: CATRDGTGGTGELFF; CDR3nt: TGTGCCACCAGAGACGGGACAGGGGGAACCGGGGAGCTGTTTTTT
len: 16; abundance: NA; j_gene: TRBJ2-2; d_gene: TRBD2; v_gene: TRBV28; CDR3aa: CASSLTTGGDTGELFF; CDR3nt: TGTGCCAGCAGTTTAACGACCGGGGGGGACACCGGGGAGCTGTTTTTT
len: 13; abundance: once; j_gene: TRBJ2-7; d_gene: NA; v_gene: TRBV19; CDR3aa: CASSMGGGYEQYF; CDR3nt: TGTGCCAGTAGTATGGGAGGGGGGTACGAGCAGTACTTC
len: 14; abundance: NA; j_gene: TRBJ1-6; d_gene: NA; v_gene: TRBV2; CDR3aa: CASTLREATSPLHF; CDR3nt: TGTGCCAGCACCCTACGGGAGGCTACTTCACCCCTCCACTTT
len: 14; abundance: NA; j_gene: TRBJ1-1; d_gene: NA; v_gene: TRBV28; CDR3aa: CASSLAGAQAEAFF; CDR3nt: TGTGCCAGCAGTTTGGCGGGGGCGCAGGCTGAAGCTTTCTTT
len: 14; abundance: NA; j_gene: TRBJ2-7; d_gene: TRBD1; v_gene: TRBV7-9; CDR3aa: CASSFSRTGDEQYF; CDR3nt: TGTGCCAGCAGCTTCTCCCGAACAGGGGACGAGCAGTACTTC
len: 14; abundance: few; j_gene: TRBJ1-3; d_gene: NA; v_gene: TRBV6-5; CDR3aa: CASSYSTGGNTIYF; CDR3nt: TGTGCCAGCAGTTACTCCACAGGCGGAAACACCATATATTTT
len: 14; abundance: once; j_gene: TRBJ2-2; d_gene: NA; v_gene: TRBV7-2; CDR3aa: CASSLEVAAGELFF; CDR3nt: TGTGCCAGCAGCTTAGAGGTGGCGGCCGGGGAGCTGTTTTTT
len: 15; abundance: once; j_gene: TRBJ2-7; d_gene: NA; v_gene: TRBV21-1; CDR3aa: CASSNGRDSSYEQYF; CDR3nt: TGTGCCAGCAGCAATGGCCGGGACAGTTCCTACGAGCAGTACTTC
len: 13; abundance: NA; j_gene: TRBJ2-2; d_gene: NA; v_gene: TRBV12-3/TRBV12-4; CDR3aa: CASSLRDTGELFF; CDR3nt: TGTGCCAGCAGTTTACGGGACACCGGGGAGCTGTTTTTT
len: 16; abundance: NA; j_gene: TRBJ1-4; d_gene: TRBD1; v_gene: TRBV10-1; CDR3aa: CASSEPQVTGGEKLFF; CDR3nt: TGCGCCAGCAGTGAGCCTCAAGTGACAGGGGGTGAAAAACTGTTTTTT
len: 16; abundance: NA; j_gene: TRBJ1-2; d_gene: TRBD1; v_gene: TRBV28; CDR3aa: CASSLGGQGVTYGYTF; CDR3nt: TGTGCCAGCAGTTTAGGGGGACAGGGGGTTACCTATGGCTACACCTTC
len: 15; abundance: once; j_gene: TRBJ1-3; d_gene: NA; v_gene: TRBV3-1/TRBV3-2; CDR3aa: CASSQRGAGGNTIYF; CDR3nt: TGTGCCAGCAGCCAACGGGGGGCAGGTGGAAACACCATATATTTT
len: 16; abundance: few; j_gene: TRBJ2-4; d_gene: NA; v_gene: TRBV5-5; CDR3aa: CASSAGQHLAKNIQYF; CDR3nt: TGTGCCAGCAGCGCTGGACAGCACCTAGCCAAAAACATTCAGTACTTC
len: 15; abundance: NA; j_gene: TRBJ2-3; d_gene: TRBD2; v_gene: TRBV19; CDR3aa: CASRLAGGKGDTQYF; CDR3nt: TGTGCCAGTAGGCTAGCGGGAGGAAAAGGAGATACGCAGTATTTT
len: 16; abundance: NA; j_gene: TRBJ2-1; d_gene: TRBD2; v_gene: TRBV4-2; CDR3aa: CASSQLAGGPNNEQFF; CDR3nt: TGTGCCAGCAGCCAACTAGCGGGGGGGCCCAACAATGAGCAGTTCTTC
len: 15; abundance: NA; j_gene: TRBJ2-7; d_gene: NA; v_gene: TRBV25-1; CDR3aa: CASSELGGGQGEQYF; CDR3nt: TGTGCCAGCAGTGAATTGGGGGGGGGCCAAGGTGAGCAGTACTTC
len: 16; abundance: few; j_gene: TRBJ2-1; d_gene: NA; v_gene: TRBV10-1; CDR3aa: CASSDNPWTPGDEQFF; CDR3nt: TGCGCCAGCAGTGATAACCCTTGGACACCGGGGGATGAGCAGTTCTTC
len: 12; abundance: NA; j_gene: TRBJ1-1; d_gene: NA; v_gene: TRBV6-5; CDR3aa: CASTSVEIRAFF; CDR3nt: TGTGCCAGCACTAGCGTCGAGATCCGAGCTTTCTTT
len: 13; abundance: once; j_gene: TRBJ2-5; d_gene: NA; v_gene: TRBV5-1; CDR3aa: CASSSLYQETQYF; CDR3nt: TGCGCCAGCAGCTCCCTGTACCAAGAGACCCAGTACTTC
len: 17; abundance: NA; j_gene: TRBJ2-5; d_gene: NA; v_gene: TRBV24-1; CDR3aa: CATSDFGSDTGFETQYF; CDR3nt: TGTGCCACCAGTGATTTTGGCTCGGACACAGGGTTTGAGACCCAGTACTTC
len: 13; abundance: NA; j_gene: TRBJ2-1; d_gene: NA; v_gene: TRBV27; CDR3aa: CASRVSTSNEQFF; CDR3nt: TGTGCCAGCAGGGTTAGTACTTCCAATGAGCAGTTCTTC
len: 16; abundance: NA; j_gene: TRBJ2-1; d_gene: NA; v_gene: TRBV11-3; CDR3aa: CASSLDLRGGNNEQFF; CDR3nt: TGTGCCAGCAGCTTAGATTTGAGGGGGGGGAACAATGAGCAGTTCTTC
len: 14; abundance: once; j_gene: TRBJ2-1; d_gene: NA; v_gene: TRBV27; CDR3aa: CASRITGAYNEQFF; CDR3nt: TGTGCCAGCAGGATAACGGGGGCCTACAATGAGCAGTTCTTC
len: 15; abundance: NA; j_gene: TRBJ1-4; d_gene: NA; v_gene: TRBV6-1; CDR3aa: CASSDGGGTNEKLFF; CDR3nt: TGTGCCAGCAGTGATGGGGGGGGCACTAATGAAAAACTGTTTTTT
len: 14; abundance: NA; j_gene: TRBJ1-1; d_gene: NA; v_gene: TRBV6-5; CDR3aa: CASKQGTMNTEAFF; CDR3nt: TGTGCCAGCAAACAGGGTACCATGAACACTGAAGCTTTCTTT
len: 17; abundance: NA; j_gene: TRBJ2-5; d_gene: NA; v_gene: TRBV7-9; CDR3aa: CASSLARGPGRQETQYF; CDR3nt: TGTGCCAGCAGCTTAGCGCGGGGGCCAGGGCGGCAAGAGACCCAGTACTTC
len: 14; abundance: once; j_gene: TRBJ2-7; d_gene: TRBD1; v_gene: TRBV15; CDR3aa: CATSPPGQGYEQYF; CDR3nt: TGTGCCACCAGCCCACCGGGACAGGGGTACGAGCAGTACTTC
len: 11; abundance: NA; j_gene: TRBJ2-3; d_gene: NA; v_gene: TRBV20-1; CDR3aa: CSAKDYNTQYF; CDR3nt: TGCAGTGCCAAAGACTACAATACGCAGTATTTT
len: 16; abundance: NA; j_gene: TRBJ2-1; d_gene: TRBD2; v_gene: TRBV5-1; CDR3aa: CASVRTSGTSGNEQFF; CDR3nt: TGCGCCAGCGTACGGACTAGCGGGACGTCTGGTAATGAGCAGTTCTTC
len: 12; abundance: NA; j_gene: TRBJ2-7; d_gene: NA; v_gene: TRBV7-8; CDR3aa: CASSGGPGEQYF; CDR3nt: TGTGCCAGCAGCGGAGGGCCGGGCGAGCAGTACTTC
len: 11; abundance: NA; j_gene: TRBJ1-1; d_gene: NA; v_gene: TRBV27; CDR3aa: CASKRETEAFF; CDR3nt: TGTGCCAGCAAAAGGGAGACTGAAGCTTTCTTT
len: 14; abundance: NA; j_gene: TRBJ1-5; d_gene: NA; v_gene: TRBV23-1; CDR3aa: CASSSTEDNQPQHF; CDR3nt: TGCGCCAGCAGCTCCACAGAAGACAATCAGCCCCAGCATTTT
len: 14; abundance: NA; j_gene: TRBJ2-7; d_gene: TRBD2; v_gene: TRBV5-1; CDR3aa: CASSVTSGFYEQYF; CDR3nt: TGCGCCAGCAGCGTAACTAGCGGCTTCTACGAGCAGTACTTC
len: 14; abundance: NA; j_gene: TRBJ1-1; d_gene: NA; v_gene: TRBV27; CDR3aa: CASSLRGRNTEAFF; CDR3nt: TGTGCCAGCAGTTTAAGGGGGAGGAACACTGAAGCTTTCTTT